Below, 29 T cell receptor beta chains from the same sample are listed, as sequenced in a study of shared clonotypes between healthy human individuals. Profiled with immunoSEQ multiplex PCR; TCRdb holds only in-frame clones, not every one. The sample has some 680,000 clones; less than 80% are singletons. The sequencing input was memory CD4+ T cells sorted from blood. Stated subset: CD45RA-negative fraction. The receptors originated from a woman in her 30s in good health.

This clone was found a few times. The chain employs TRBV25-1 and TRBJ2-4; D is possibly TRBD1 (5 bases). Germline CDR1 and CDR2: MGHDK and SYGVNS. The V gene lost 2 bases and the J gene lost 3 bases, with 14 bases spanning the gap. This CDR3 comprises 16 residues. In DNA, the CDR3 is TGTGCCAGCAGTGAAACAGGACATAGTGGCAAAAACATTCAGTACTTC. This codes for CASSETGHSGKNIQYF.

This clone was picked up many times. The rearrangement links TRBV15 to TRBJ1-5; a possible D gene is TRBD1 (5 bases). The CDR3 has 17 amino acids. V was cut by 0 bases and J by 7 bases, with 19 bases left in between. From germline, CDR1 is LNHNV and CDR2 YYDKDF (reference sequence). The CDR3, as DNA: TGTGCCACCAGCAGAGATCACAGGCCTCTAGGGGAGCAGCCCCAGCATTTT. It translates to CATSRDHRPLGEQPQHF.

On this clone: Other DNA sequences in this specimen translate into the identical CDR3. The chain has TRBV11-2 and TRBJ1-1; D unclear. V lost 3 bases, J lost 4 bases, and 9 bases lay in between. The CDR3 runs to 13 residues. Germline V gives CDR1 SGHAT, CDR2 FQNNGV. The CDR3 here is CASSLGGRTEAFF. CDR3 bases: TGTGCCAGCAGCTTGGGAGGGCGCACTGAAGCTTTCTTT.

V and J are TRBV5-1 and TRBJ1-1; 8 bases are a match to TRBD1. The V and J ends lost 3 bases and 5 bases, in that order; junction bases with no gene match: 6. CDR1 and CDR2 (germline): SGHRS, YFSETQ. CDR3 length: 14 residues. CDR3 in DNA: TGCGCCAGCAGCTCTTCGACAGGGGTTACTGAAGCTTTCTTT. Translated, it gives CASSSSTGVTEAFF.

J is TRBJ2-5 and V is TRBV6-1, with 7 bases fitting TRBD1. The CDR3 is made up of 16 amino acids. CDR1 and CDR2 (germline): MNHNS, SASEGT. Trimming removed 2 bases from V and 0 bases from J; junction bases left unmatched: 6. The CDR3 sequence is CASSERGRTYQETQYF. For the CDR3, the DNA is TGTGCCAGCAGTGAAAGGGGGCGAACCTACCAAGAGACCCAGTACTTC.

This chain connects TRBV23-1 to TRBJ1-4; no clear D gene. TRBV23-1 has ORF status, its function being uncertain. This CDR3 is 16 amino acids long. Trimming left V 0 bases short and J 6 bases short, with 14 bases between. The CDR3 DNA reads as TGCGCCAGCAGTCAATCCCGCGTCCAGATGGATGAAAAACTGTTTTTT. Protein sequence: CASSQSRVQMDEKLFF.

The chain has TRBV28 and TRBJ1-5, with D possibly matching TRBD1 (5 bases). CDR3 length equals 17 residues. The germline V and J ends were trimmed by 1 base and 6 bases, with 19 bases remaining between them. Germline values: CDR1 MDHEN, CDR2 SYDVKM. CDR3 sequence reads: CASSLSRGTYTIQPQHF. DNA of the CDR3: TGTGCCAGCAGTTTATCTCGGGGGACCTACACTATTCAGCCCCAGCATTTT.

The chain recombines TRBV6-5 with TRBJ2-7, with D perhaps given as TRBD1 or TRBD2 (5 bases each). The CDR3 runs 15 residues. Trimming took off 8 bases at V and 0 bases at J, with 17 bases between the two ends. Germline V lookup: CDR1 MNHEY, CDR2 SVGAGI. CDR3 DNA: TGTGCCAGCCGAAGAGGGGACGTACCCTCCTACGAGCAGTACTTC. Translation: CASRRGDVPSYEQYF.

CDR3 region: CASSDGGQGNTGELFF. DNA of the CDR3: TGTGCCAGCAGTGATGGAGGACAGGGTAACACCGGGGAGCTGTTTTTT. This chain connects TRBV6-4 to TRBJ2-2; 8 nucleotides match TRBD1. Germline V gives CDR1 MRHNA, CDR2 SNTAGT. This CDR3 spans 16 amino acids. The V gene end was trimmed by 3 bases and the J gene end by 2 bases; junction bases not matched to a gene: 5.

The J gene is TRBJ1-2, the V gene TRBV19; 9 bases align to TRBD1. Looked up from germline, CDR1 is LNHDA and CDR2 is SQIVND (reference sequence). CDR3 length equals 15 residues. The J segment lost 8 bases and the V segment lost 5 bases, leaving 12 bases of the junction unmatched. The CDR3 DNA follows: TGTGCCAGTAGTCCACAGGGGGCGTATCTGTCCGGCTACACCTTC. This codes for CASSPQGAYLSGYTF. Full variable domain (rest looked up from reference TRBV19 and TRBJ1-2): DGGITQSPKYLFRKEGQNVTLSCEQNLNHDAMYWYRQDPGQGLRLIYYSQIVNDFQKGDIAEGYSVSREKKESFPLTVTSAQKNPTAFYLCASSPQGAYLSGYTFGSGTRLTVV.

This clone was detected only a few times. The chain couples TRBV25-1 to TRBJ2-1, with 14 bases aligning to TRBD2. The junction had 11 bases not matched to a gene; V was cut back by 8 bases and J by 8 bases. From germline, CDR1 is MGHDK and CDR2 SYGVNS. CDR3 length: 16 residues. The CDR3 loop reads CASVRPGLAGVHEQFF. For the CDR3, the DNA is TGTGCCAGCGTTAGACCGGGACTAGCGGGAGTGCATGAGCAGTTCTTC.

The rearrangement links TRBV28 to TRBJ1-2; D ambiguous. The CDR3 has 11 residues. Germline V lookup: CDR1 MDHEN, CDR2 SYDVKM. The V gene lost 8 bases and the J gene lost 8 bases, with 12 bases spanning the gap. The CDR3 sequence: CASRTGVGYTF. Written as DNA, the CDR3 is TGTGCCAGCCGGACCGGCGTAGGCTACACCTTC.

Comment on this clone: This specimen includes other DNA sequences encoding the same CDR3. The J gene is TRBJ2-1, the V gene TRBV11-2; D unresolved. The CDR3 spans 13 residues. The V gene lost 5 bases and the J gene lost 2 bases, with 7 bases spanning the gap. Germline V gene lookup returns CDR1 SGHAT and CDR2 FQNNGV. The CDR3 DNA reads TGTGCCAGCAGCATCGGAACCTACAATGAGCAGTTCTTC. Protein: CASSIGTYNEQFF.

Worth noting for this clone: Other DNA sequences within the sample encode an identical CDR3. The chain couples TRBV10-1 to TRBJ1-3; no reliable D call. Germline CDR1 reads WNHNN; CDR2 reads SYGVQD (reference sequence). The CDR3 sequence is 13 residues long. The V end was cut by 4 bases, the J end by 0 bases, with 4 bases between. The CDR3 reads CASSGTSGNTIYF. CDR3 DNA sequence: TGCGCCAGCAGTGGCACCTCTGGAAACACCATATATTTT.

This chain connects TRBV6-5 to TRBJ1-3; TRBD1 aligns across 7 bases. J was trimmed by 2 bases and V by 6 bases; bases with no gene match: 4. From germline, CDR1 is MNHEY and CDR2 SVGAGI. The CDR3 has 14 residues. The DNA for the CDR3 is TGTGCCAGCAGCCGGACAGGCCCTGGAAACACCATATATTTT. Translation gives CASSRTGPGNTIYF.

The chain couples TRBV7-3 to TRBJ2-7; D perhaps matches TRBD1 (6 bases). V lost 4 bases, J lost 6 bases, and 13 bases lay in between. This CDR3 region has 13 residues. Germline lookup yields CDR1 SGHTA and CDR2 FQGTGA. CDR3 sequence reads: CASSSSEGGEQYF. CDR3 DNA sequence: TGTGCCAGCAGCTCGTCCGAAGGGGGCGAGCAGTACTTC. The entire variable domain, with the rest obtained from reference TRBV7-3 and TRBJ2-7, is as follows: GAGVSQTPSNKVTEKGKYVELRCDPISGHTALYWYRQSLGQGPEFLIYFQGTGAADDSGLPNDRFFAVRPEGSVSTLKIQRTERGDSAVYLCASSSSEGGEQYFGPGTRLTVT.

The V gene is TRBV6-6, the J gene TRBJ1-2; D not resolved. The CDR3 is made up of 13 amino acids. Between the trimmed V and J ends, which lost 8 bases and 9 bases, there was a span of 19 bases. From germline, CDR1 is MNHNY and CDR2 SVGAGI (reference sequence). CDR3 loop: CASLPAGEISYTF. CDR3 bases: TGTGCCAGCCTCCCGGCCGGGGAAATTAGCTACACCTTC.

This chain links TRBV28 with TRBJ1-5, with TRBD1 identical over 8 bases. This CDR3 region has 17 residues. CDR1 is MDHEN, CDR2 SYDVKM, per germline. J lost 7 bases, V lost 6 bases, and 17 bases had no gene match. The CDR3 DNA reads TGTGCCAGCAGCTTCCCATCCTGGATGGACAGGGCACAGCCCCAGCATTTT. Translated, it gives CASSFPSWMDRAQPQHF.

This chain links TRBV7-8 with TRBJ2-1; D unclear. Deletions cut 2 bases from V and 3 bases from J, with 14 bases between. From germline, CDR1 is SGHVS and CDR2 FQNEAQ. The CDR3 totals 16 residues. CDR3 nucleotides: TGTGCCAGCAGCTTAATAGGGTCCGGTCTCTACAATGAGCAGTTCTTC. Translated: CASSLIGSGLYNEQFF.

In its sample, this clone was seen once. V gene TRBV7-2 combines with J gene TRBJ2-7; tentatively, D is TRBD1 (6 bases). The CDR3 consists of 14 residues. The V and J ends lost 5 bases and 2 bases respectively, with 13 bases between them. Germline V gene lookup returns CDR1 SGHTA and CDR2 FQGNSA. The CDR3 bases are TGTGCCAGCAGCCCAAGGACAGCCGCCTACGAGCAGTACTTC. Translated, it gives CASSPRTAAYEQYF.

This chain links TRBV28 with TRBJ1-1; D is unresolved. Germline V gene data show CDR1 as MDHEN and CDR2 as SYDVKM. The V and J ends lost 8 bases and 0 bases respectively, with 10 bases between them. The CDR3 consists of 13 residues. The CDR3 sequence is CASRKRVNTEAFF. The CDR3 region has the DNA TGTGCCAGCCGTAAGAGGGTGAACACTGAAGCTTTCTTT.

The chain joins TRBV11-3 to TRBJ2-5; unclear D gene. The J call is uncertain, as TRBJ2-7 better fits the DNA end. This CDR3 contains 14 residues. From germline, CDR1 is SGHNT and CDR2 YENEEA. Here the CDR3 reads CASSFVRPTYEQYF. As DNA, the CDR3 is TGTGCCAGCAGCTTTGTCCGACCCACCTACGAGCAGTACTTC.

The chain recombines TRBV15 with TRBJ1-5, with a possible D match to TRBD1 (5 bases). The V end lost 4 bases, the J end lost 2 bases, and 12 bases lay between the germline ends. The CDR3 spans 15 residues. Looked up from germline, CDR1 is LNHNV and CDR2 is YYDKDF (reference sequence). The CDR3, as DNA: TGTGCCACCAGCACAGGGTTCGGCGGCAATCAGCCCCAGCATTTT. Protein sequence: CATSTGFGGNQPQHF.

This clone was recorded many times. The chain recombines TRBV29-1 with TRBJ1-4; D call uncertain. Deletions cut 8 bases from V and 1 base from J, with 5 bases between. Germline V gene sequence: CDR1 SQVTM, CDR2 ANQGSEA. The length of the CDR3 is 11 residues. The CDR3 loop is CSTKTNEKLFF. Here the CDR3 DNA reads TGCAGCACCAAAACTAATGAAAAACTGTTTTTT.

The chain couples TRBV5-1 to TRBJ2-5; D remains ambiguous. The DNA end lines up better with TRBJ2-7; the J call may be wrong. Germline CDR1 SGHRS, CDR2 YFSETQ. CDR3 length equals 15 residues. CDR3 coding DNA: TGCGCCAGCAGCTTGGAGGGCAGACTCTCCTACGAGCAGTACTTC. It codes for CASSLEGRLSYEQYF.

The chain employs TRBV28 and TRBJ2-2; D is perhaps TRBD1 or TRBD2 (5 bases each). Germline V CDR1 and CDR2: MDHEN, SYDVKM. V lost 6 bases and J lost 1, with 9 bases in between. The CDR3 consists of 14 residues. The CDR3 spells CASSLGVNTGELFF. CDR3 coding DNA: TGTGCCAGCAGCTTGGGGGTGAACACCGGGGAGCTGTTTTTT.

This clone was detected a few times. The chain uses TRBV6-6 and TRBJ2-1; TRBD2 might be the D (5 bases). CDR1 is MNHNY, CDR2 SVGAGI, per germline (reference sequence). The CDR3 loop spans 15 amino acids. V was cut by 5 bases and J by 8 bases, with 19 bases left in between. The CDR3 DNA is TGTGCCAGCAGTGGCCCTAGAGGGATATTCGATGAGCAGTTCTTC. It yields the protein CASSGPRGIFDEQFF.

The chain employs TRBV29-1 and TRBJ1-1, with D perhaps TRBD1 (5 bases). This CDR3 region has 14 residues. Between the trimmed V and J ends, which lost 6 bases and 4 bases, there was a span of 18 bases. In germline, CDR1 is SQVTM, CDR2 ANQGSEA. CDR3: CSVLTPGRGTEAFF. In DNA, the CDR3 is TGCAGCGTCCTCACCCCGGGACGGGGCACTGAAGCTTTCTTT.

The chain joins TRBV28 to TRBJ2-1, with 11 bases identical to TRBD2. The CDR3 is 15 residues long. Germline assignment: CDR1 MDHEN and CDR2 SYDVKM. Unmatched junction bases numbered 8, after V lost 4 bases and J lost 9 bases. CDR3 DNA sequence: TGTGCCAGCAGTTATACTAGCGGGAGAACGAGTGAGCAGTTCTTC. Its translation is CASSYTSGRTSEQFF.